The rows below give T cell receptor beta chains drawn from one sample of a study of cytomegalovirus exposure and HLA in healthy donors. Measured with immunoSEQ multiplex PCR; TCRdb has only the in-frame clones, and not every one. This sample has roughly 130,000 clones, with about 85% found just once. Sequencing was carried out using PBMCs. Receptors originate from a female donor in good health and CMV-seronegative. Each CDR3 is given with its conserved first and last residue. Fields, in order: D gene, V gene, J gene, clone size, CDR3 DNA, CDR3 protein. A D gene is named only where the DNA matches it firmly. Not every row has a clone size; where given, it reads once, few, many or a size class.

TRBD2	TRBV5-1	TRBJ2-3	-	TGCGCCAGCAGCCCCCGGACTAGTTTTCCCACAGATACGCAGTATTTT	CASSPRTSFPTDTQYF
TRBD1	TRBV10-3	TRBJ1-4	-	TGTGCCATCAGTGGGGCCGGACAGGCAAATGAAAAACTGTTTTTT	CAISGAGQANEKLFF
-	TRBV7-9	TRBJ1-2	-	TGTGCCAGCAGCGCCCTGGACAGAGTCAACTATGGCTACACCTTC	CASSALDRVNYGYTF
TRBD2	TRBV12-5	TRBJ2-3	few	TGTGCTAGTGGCCCGCGGGGGGCGGAAGATACGCAGTATTTT	CASGPRGAEDTQYF
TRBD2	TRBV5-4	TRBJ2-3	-	TGTGCCAGCAGTCCTAGCGGGGCCGTGGCAGATACGCAGTATTTT	CASSPSGAVADTQYF
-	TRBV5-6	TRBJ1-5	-	TGTGCCAGCAGCTTGGCCTCGGGGCCCCAGCATTTT	CASSLASGPQHF
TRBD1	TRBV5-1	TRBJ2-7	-	TGCGCCAGCAGCTTGGCACCGGGACAGGGGATTTACGAGCAGTACTTC	CASSLAPGQGIYEQYF
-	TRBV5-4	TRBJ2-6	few	TGTGCCAGCAGCTTAGGAGAGTCTGGGGCCAACGTCCTGACTTTC	CASSLGESGANVLTF
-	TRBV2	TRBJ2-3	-	TGTGCCAGCAACCCTTTTGGGCGGGACTCCACAGATACGCAGTATTTT	CASNPFGRDSTDTQYF
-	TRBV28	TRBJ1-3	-	TGTGCCAGCAGTTTAGGCTCCTCTGGAAACACCATATATTTT	CASSLGSSGNTIYF
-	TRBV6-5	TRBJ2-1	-	TGTGCCAGCAGTAAGGGGAGGGGGGGCCTTGGTGAGCAGTTCTTC	CASSKGRGGLGEQFF
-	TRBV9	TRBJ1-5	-	TGTGCCAGCAGCGTAACGGGATATAGCAATCAGCCCCAGCATTTT	CASSVTGYSNQPQHF
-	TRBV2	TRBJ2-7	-	TGTGCCAGCAGTGGAGTAGCTTACGAGCAGTACTTC	CASSGVAYEQYF
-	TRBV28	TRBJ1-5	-	TGTGCCAGCAGTTTCCAGGGGCCCGGTCACAATCAGCCCCAGCATTTT	CASSFQGPGHNQPQHF
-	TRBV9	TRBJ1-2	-	TGTGCCAGCAGCGTAGTGGGCAGGGCGGCTGGCTACACCTTC	CASSVVGRAAGYTF
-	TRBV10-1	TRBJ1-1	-	TGCGCCAGCAGTAAGACACCGAAGAACACTGAAGCTTTCTTT	CASSKTPKNTEAFF
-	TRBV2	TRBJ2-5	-	TGTGCCAGCAGTGAACAGGGGGAGACCCAGTACTTC	CASSEQGETQYF
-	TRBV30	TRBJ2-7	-	TGTGCCTGGGAAAACAGGGCAGCGGGGGAGCAGTACTTC	CAWENRAAGEQYF
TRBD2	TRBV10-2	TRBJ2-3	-	TGCGCCAGCAGTGATCTAGCGGGGGGTCTGGATACGCAGTATTTT	CASSDLAGGLDTQYF
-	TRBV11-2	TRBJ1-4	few	TGTGCCAGCAGCTTAACCCCAGGGCGGAATGAAAAACTGTTTTTT	CASSLTPGRNEKLFF
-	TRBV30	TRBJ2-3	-	TGTGCCTGGAGTTCAGGGGCGCATACGCAGTATTTT	CAWSSGAHTQYF
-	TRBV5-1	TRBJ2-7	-	TGCGCCAGCAGCTTCGGGCAGGGGAGATACGAGCAGTACTTC	CASSFGQGRYEQYF
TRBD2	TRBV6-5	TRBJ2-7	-	TGTGCCAGCAGCCCTCCACTAGCGGGGGTGTGCGAGCAGTACTTC	CASSPPLAGVCEQYF
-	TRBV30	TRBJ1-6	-	TGTGCCTGGGGAGAAGATTCACCCCTCCACTTT	CAWGEDSPLHF
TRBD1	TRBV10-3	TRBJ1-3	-	TGTGCCATCAGTGAGCCCCGGACAGGGGGAAACACCATATATTTT	CAISEPRTGGNTIYF
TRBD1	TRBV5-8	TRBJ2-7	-	TGTGCCAGCAGCTCCCGGGACAGGGGATCCGGCGAGCAGTACTTC	CASSSRDRGSGEQYF
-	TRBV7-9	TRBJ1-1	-	TGTGCCAGCAACACAGGGAGAACTGAAGCTTTCTTT	CASNTGRTEAFF
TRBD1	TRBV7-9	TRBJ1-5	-	TGTGCCAGCAGCCAAGACAGGGTCCCAAATCAGCCCCAGCATTTT	CASSQDRVPNQPQHF
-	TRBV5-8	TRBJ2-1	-	TGTGCCAGCAGGGCCTTTCGGGAGTCCTACAATGAGCAGTTCTTC	CASRAFRESYNEQFF
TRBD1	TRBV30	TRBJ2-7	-	TGTGCCTGGAGTGTATCGGGGACAGGGGGGGACGAGCAGTACTTC	CAWSVSGTGGDEQYF
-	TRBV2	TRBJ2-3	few	TGTGCCAGCAGTGAAATCTCCCCCAGGGATACGCAGTATTTT	CASSEISPRDTQYF
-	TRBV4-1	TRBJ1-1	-	TGCGCCAGCAGCCCAAAAGCGAGTGTGGACACTGAAGCTTTCTTT	CASSPKASVDTEAFF
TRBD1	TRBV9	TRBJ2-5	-	TGTGCCAGCAGCGTAGGAGGGACAGGGGCAGAGACCCAGTACTTC	CASSVGGTGAETQYF
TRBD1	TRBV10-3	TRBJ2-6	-	TGTGCCATCAGCCGTATCCTGGGACAGCGGCCGTCTGGGGCCAACGTCCTGACTTTC	CAISRILGQRPSGANVLTF
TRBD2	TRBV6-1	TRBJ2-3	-	TGTGCCAGCAGTGAAGTCACTAGCGGGGGTGGTACGCAGTATTTT	CASSEVTSGGGTQYF
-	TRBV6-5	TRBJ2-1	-	TGTGCCAGCAGTTACTCGGGGCGTGAGCAGTTCTTC	CASSYSGREQFF
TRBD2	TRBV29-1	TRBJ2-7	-	TGCAGTCACGGTGGGCGGGAGGACCCCTACGAGCAGTACTTC	CSHGGREDPYEQYF
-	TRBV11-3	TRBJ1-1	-	TGTGCCAGCAGCGAAGGGGGGGCGAGGTACACTGAAGCTTTCTTT	CASSEGGARYTEAFF
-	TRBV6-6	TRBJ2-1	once	TGTGCCAGCAGTAACAGAGACAGAAACAATGAGCAGTTCTTC	CASSNRDRNNEQFF
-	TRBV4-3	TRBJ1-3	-	TGCGCCAGCAGCCAAGATAGCTCTGGAAACACCATATATTTT	CASSQDSSGNTIYF
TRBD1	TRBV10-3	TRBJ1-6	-	TGTGCCATCAGCCTCGAGGGGGCTTGGAATTCACCCCTCCACTTT	CAISLEGAWNSPLHF
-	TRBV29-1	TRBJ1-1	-	TGCAGCGTTGAATGGAGGGGCACTGAAGCTTTCTTT	CSVEWRGTEAFF
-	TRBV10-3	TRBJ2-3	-	TGTGCCACCGCCCCCGGGACTGGCCGGGATACGCAGTATTTT	CATAPGTGRDTQYF
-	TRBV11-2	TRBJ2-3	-	TGTGCCAGCAACACCAGAGCGGATACGCAGTATTTT	CASNTRADTQYF
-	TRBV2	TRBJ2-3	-	TGTGCCAGCAGTGAAGCGACTAGGGGGCGCGGCACAGATACGCAGTATTTT	CASSEATRGRGTDTQYF
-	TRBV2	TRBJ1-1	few	TGTGCCAGCAGTGCAGGGACTGAAGCTTTCTTT	CASSAGTEAFF
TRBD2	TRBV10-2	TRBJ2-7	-	TGCGCCAGCAGAAGCGGGGGGGCCCACGACGAGCAGTACTTC	CASRSGGAHDEQYF
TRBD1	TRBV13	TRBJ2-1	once	TGTGCCAGCAGCCCCGGGACAGGGTACCCTTATGAGCAGTTCTTC	CASSPGTGYPYEQFF
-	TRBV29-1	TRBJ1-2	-	TGCAGCGTGCCGATACAGGCCTCCTATGGCTACACCTTC	CSVPIQASYGYTF
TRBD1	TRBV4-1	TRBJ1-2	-	TGCGCCAGCAGCCCCACGGGACAGGGGGGCTATGGCTACACCTTC	CASSPTGQGGYGYTF
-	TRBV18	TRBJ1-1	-	TGTGCCAGCTCACCAGAACAGTCGAACACTGAAGCTTTCTTT	CASSPEQSNTEAFF
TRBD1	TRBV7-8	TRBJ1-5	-	TGTGCCAGCAGCTTTGGGACAGGGGCGGGTCAGCCCCAGCATTTT	CASSFGTGAGQPQHF
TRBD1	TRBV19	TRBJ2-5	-	TGTGCCAGTAGTACTCCGGGACAGGGGGCAGGAGAGACCCAGTACTTC	CASSTPGQGAGETQYF
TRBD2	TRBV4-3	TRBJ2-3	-	TGCGCCAGCAGCCAAGGGGGGGAGCGGGGAGATACGCAGTATTTT	CASSQGGERGDTQYF
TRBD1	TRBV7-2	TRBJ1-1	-	TGTGCCAGCAGCTCCAGGGGGAGCTCTGAAGCTTTCTTT	CASSSRGSSEAFF
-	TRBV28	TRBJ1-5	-	TGTGCCAGCAGTTTGGGGCCAAATCAGCCCCAGCATTTT	CASSLGPNQPQHF
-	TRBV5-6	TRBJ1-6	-	TGTGCCAGCAGCTTGGACCAGACTCTAAATTCACCCCTCCACTTT	CASSLDQTLNSPLHF
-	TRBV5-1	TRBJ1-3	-	TGCGCCAGCAGCTTCAGGGTTCTCTCTGGAAACACCATATATTTT	CASSFRVLSGNTIYF
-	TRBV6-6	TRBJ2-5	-	TGTGCCAGCAGTCGGGCGACAGTGCCGCAAGAGACCCAGTACTTC	CASSRATVPQETQYF